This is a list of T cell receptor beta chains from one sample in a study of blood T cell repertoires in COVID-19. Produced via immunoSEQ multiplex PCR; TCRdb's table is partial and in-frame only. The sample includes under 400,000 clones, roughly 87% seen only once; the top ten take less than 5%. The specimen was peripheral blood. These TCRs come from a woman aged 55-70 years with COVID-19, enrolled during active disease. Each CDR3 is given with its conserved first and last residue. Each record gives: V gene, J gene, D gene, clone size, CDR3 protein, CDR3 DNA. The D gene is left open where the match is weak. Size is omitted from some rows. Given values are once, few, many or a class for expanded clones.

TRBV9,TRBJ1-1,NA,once,CASSASSRGKAEAFF,TGTGCCAGCAGCGCCAGTTCCAGGGGAAAGGCTGAAGCTTTCTTT
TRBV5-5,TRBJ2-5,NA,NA,CASSRSLTEETQYF,TGTGCCAGCAGCCGAAGTTTGACAGAAGAGACCCAGTACTTC
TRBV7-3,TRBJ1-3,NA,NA,CASSRGHSNSGNTIYF,TGTGCCAGCAGCCGGGGTCATTCGAACTCTGGAAACACCATATATTTT
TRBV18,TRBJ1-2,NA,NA,CASSPGTGLDGYTF,TGTGCCAGCTCACCAGGTACAGGGTTGGATGGCTACACCTTC
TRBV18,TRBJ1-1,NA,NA,CASSGPGGTEAFF,TGTGCCAGCTCGGGACCCGGGGGCACTGAAGCTTTCTTT
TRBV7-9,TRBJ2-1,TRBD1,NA,CASSLGSGTANYNEQFF,TGTGCCAGCAGCTTAGGGTCAGGGACAGCCAACTACAATGAGCAGTTCTTC
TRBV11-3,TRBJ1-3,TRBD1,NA,CASSRDRVNTIYF,TGTGCCAGCAGCCGGGACAGGGTGAACACCATATATTTT
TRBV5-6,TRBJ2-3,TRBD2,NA,CASSPGRGGTDTQYF,TGTGCCAGCAGCCCCGGTCGCGGGGGAACAGATACGCAGTATTTT
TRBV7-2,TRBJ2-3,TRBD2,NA,CASSLSPGLAGTDTQYF,TGTGCCAGCAGCTTATCACCGGGACTAGCGGGGACAGATACGCAGTATTTT
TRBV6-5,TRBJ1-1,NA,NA,CASSYSGQMNTEAFF,TGTGCCAGCAGTTACTCCGGACAGATGAACACTGAAGCTTTCTTT
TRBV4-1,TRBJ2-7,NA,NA,CASSPYPAGRQSSYEQYF,TGCGCCAGCAGCCCCTACCCGGCCGGCCGACAGAGCTCCTACGAGCAGTACTTC
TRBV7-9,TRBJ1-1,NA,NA,CASSTKKGTEAFF,TGTGCCAGCAGCACGAAGAAGGGGACTGAAGCTTTCTTT
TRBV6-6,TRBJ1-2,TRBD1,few,CASSQFRDRANYGYTF,TGTGCCAGCAGTCAATTCCGGGACAGGGCTAACTATGGCTACACCTTC
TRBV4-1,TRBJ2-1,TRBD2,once,CASSQDKRTSGRNEQFF,TGCGCCAGCAGCCAAGATAAAAGGACTAGCGGGAGAAATGAGCAGTTCTTC
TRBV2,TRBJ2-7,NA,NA,CASSFSYEQYF,TGTGCCAGCAGCTTCTCCTACGAGCAGTACTTC
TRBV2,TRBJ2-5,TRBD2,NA,CASSGGASGDQETQYF,TGTGCCAGCAGCGGGGGGGCTAGCGGGGACCAAGAGACCCAGTACTTC
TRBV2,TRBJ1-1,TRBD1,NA,CASSETRTGVRTEAFF,TGTGCCAGCAGTGAAACCCGTACAGGGGTAAGGACTGAAGCTTTCTTT
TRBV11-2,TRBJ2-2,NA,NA,CASSRMGANTGELFF,TGTGCCAGCAGCCGAATGGGAGCAAACACCGGGGAGCTGTTTTTT
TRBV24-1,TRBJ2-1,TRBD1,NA,CATSDLGQGSDNEQFF,TGTGCCACCAGTGACCTCGGACAGGGATCCGACAATGAGCAGTTCTTC
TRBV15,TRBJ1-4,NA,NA,CATSPRERYNEKLFF,TGTGCCACCAGCCCCCGAGAGCGTTATAATGAAAAACTGTTTTTT
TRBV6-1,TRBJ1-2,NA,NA,CASSEGGNYGYTF,TGTGCCAGCAGTGAAGGGGGCAACTATGGCTACACCTTC
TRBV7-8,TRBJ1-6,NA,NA,CASSQILWGRETPLHF,TGTGCCAGCAGCCAAATCCTTTGGGGCAGGGAAACACCCCTCCACTTT
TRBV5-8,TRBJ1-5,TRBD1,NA,CASSSGQGVSNQPQHF,TGTGCCAGCAGCTCAGGACAGGGGGTTAGCAATCAGCCCCAGCATTTT
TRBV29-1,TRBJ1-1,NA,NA,CSARGWEHAEAFF,TGCAGCGCACGGGGGTGGGAGCACGCTGAAGCTTTCTTT
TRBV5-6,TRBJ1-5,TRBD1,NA,CASSLGTGRNQPQHF,TGTGCCAGCAGCCTGGGGACAGGGCGCAATCAGCCCCAGCATTTT
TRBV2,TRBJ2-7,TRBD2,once,CASRAGVSSYEQYF,TGTGCCAGCAGGGCGGGGGTGTCGTCCTACGAGCAGTACTTC
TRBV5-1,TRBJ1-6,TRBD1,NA,CASSLQGTRDSPLHF,TGCGCCAGCAGCTTACAGGGGACCAGGGATTCACCCCTCCACTTT
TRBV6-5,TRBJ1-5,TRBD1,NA,CASSYSLQGSQPQHF,TGTGCCAGCAGTTACTCGCTACAGGGGTCTCAGCCCCAGCATTTT
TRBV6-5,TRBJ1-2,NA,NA,CASSPGGANYGYTF,TGTGCCAGCAGCCCCGGGGGTGCTAACTATGGCTACACCTTC
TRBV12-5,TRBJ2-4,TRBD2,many,CASGLAGGDIQYF,TGTGCTAGTGGTCTAGCGGGGGGGGACATTCAGTACTTC
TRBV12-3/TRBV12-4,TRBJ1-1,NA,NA,CASWPDSFTEAFF,TGTGCCAGCTGGCCCGACAGTTTCACTGAAGCTTTCTTT
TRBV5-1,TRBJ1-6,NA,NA,CASRGQGNSPLHF,TGCGCCAGCAGAGGGCAGGGAAATTCACCCCTCCACTTT
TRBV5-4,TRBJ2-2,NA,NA,CASSNDGTRSGELFF,TGTGCCAGCAGCAACGACGGGACAAGGTCCGGGGAGCTGTTTTTT
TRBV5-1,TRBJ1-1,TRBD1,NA,CASSRDRGWGGDTEAFF,TGCGCCAGCAGCCGGGACAGGGGGTGGGGTGGTGACACTGAAGCTTTCTTT
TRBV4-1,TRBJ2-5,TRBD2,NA,CASSQFSSGGETQYF,TGCGCCAGCAGCCAATTTTCGTCGGGGGGGGAGACCCAGTACTTC